This TCR beta chain was found in a study of T cell repertoires in cytomegalovirus infection. TCRdb reanalysed the reads using MiXCR and keeps one entry per CDR3 protein. Of 450,000 to 600,000 distinct CDR3 sequences in the sample, approximately 10% were seen once. Whole-study results and caveats: Predominance within the ex vivo response was attributable to HLA-C-restricted CMV-specific TCR beta clonotypes.

This clonotype has ten or more counts. Its antigen is as yet unknown. Material for sequencing was PBMCs. The sequence was collected from a human donor in good health (CMV status not recorded). Some clones in this sample may be carry-over from other donors' samples.

CDR3 nucleotide sequence: TGCGCCAGCACCGGGGGACAGGGCCTTGACGAGCAGTACTTC. It translates to CASTGGQGLDEQYF. The chain is built from TRBV5-1 and TRBJ2-7, with 9 nucleotides matching TRBD1. Germline assignment: CDR1 SGHRS and CDR2 YFSETQ. V shed 6 bases and J 5 bases; nucleotides not matched to a gene: 9. The CDR3 has 14 residues. The variable domain in full, with the rest retrieved from reference TRBV5-1 and TRBJ2-7, is KAGVTQTPRYLIKTRGQQVTLSCSPISGHRSVSWYQQTPGQGLQFLFEYFSETQRNKGNFPGRFSGRQFSNSRSEMNVSTLELGDSALYLCASTGGQGLDEQYFGPGTRLTVT.